This T cell receptor (beta chain) comes out of a study of blood T cell repertoires in COVID-19. The overall study: The cDNA or gDNA used as material had been derived from T cells, B-cell-depleted T cells, or PBMCs.

Germline trimming cut 3 bases from V and 5 bases from J; bases unmatched to any gene: 4. Germline assignment: CDR1 SGHVS and CDR2 FNYEAQ. The CDR3 has 15 residues. In the original analysis: Estimation of nucleated cell counts was performed using reference gene primer amplification. Data came from immunoSEQ multiplex PCR; TCRdb stores just in-frame clones and leaves some out. V, J and clone size were drawn from that table, and D and trimming were deduced from the DNA. Among hundreds of thousands of clones listed, around nine tenths were seen once. The Seattle patients joined while their infection was active and were tracked longitudinally afterward.

This clonotype originated in a woman in her seventies with COVID-19, enrolled during active disease. The J gene is TRBJ1-4, the V gene TRBV7-6; 9 bases agree with TRBD1. Sequenced material: peripheral blood. The CDR3 region has the DNA TGTGCCAGCAGCTTGGGGACAGGGTTAAATGAAAAACTGTTTTTT. Translating it yields CASSLGTGLNEKLFF.